These T cell receptor beta chains were read from a single sample in a study of graft-versus-host responses after intestinal transplantation. These receptors' targets are unknown. Here immunoSEQ multiplex PCR was the method, and the copy in TCRdb shows in-frame clones only, minus some. The data show about 92,000 clones, 90% to 95% seen once. The sequencing here drew on unstimulated CD8+ T cells sorted from spleen or lymph node cells, taken before intestinal transplant. The receptors derive from a human donor who received an intestinal transplant. Both conserved end residues are part of each CDR3. The order of the fields is D gene, V gene, clone size, J gene, CDR3 DNA, CDR3 protein. A D gene is named only where the DNA matches it firmly. Not every row has a clone size; where given, it reads once, few, many or a size class.

>-|TRBV9|-|TRBJ2-2
TGTGCCAGCAGCGTAGGGGGAATCACCGGGGAGCTGTTTTTT
CASSVGGITGELFF
>-|TRBV10-3|-|TRBJ1-4
TGTGCCATCAGTGAGTCGACTAATGAAAAACTGTTTTTT
CAISESTNEKLFF
>-|TRBV29-1|-|TRBJ2-7
TGCAGCCCCGACCGTTCCTCCTACGAGCAGTACTTC
CSPDRSSYEQYF
>TRBD2|TRBV5-6|-|TRBJ2-7
TGTGCCAGCAGCTTTGGACTAGCCGCTGGCCACGAGCAGTACTTC
CASSFGLAAGHEQYF
>-|TRBV7-9|-|TRBJ1-2
TGTGCCAGCAGCCCCGGGACCGAAAGAAATGGCTACACCTTC
CASSPGTERNGYTF
>TRBD2|TRBV10-2|-|TRBJ2-5
TGCGCCGCCGATATTCGGGCTAGCGGGAGTAAAGAGACCCAGTACTTC
CAADIRASGSKETQYF
>TRBD2|TRBV6-6|-|TRBJ2-1
TGTGCCAGCAGGAACGTCGGACTAGCAGCGAAAGGTGAGCAGTTCTTC
CASRNVGLAAKGEQFF
>-|TRBV5-4|few|TRBJ1-3
TGTGCCAGCAGCTCTCAGGGTGGAAACACCATATATTTT
CASSSQGGNTIYF
>-|TRBV27|-|TRBJ1-5
TGTGCCAGCAGTCCTGATTATAGCAATCAGCCCCAGCATTTT
CASSPDYSNQPQHF
>TRBD1|TRBV6-6|once|TRBJ2-7
TGTGCCAGCAGATCCGGGACAGGGTACGACGAGCAGTACTTC
CASRSGTGYDEQYF
>TRBD1|TRBV11-2|-|TRBJ2-7
TGTGCCAGCAGCTACGGACAGGTGCGGTACTTC
CASSYGQVRYF
>TRBD1|TRBV27|-|TRBJ1-2
TGTGCCAGCAGTGCGGGGACAGGGTCGTTTTGGTATGGCTACACCTTC
CASSAGTGSFWYGYTF
>-|TRBV4-1|-|TRBJ1-5
TGCGCCAGCAGCCCCGGTGAGTTTAATCAGCCCCAGCATTTT
CASSPGEFNQPQHF
>TRBD2|TRBV10-3|few|TRBJ2-5
TGTGCCATCGGGACTAGCGGCCAAGAGACCCAGTACTTC
CAIGTSGQETQYF
>TRBD2|TRBV5-1|once|TRBJ2-7
TGCGCCAGCAGCTTGTACGGGACTAGCAATGTCTACGAGCAGTACTTC
CASSLYGTSNVYEQYF
>-|TRBV29-1|-|TRBJ2-2
TGCAGCGTTTTGGGTTTGGGGGGGCGCGAGACCGGGGAGCTGTTTTTT
CSVLGLGGRETGELFF
>TRBD2|TRBV7-3|-|TRBJ2-1
TGTGCCAGCAGCCTGACTAGCGGGGGAATTGGCAATGAGCAGTTCTTC
CASSLTSGGIGNEQFF
>-|TRBV19|-|TRBJ2-7
TGTGCCAGTAGTCAGAACTCCTGGGACGAGCAGTACTTC
CASSQNSWDEQYF
>TRBD1|TRBV4-1|few|TRBJ2-2
TGCGCCAGCAGCCAACAGGGGGACACCGGGGAGCTGTTTTTT
CASSQQGDTGELFF
>TRBD1|TRBV6-1|once|TRBJ2-7
TGTGCCAGCAGAACCGGGACAGTCTACGAGCAGTACTTC
CASRTGTVYEQYF
>TRBD2|TRBV7-3|-|TRBJ2-1
TGTGCCAGCAGCCCCGGGACTAGCGGCATGTATGGGCAGTTCTTC
CASSPGTSGMYGQFF
>TRBD2|TRBV6-5|-|TRBJ2-3
TGTGCCAGCAGGGCTAGCGGGAGCCCCCGGGATACGCAGTATTTT
CASRASGSPRDTQYF
>TRBD2|TRBV27|-|TRBJ2-7
TGTGCCAGCAGTTTACTAGCGGACAACTCCTACGAGCAGTACTTC
CASSLLADNSYEQYF
>TRBD2|TRBV4-2|-|TRBJ2-7
TGTGCCAGCAGCCAAAAAACTAGCGGGGGGGCCGAGCAGTACTTC
CASSQKTSGGAEQYF
>-|TRBV29-1|-|TRBJ2-7
TGCAGCGCTGAGGGGGCGGGGGACGAGCAGTACTTC
CSAEGAGDEQYF
>-|TRBV7-3|-|TRBJ2-1
TGTGCCAGCAGCTTAATGGGGACTCCTGGCAATGAGCAGTTCTTC
CASSLMGTPGNEQFF
>-|TRBV4-1|-|TRBJ1-1
TGCGCCAGCAGCCAATGGGGTAGCAACACTGAAGCTTTCTTT
CASSQWGSNTEAFF
>-|TRBV27|-|TRBJ2-1
TGTGCCAGCAGTTTAAGTGGTTTCAATGAGCAGTTCTTC
CASSLSGFNEQFF
>-|TRBV27|-|TRBJ2-3
TGTGCCAGCAGTTTTTCAGGTTTGACAGATACGCAGTATTTT
CASSFSGLTDTQYF
>-|TRBV5-1|-|TRBJ1-5
TGCGCCAGCAGCGAAACAGGGAGGAGCAATCAGCCCCAGCATTTT
CASSETGRSNQPQHF
>-|TRBV5-4|-|TRBJ1-2
TGTGCCAGCAGCTTGGGAGCCTCTAACTATGGCTACACCTTC
CASSLGASNYGYTF
>-|TRBV9|once|TRBJ2-1
TGTGCCAGCAGCCCCGACGGGCCCGGGTCCTACAATGAGCAGTTCTTC
CASSPDGPGSYNEQFF
>TRBD1|TRBV13|-|TRBJ2-7
TGTGCCAGCAGCTTAGACAGGGACAGGCCCTCCTACGAGCAGTACTTC
CASSLDRDRPSYEQYF
>TRBD1|TRBV6-6|-|TRBJ1-2
TGTGCCAGCAGTCCCGGGACAGGGGGCGGTGGCTACACCTTC
CASSPGTGGGGYTF
>-|TRBV9|-|TRBJ2-7
TGTGCCAGCAGCGTAGGGGGGAACACCTACGAGCAGTACTTC
CASSVGGNTYEQYF
>TRBD1|TRBV9|-|TRBJ2-1
TGTGCCAGCAGCGCAGGGGGCAGGGGGTGGAATGAGCAGTTCTTC
CASSAGGRGWNEQFF
>-|TRBV9|-|TRBJ1-6
TGTGCCAGCAGCGTAGGCGGGGGGTCAGGCTCACCCCTCCACTTT
CASSVGGGSGSPLHF
>-|TRBV7-9|once|TRBJ1-4
TGTGCCAGCAGCTCCTCCAGGGGACTAGTCCTTTCAACTAATGAAAAACTGTTTTTT
CASSSSRGLVLSTNEKLFF
>-|TRBV5-6|-|TRBJ2-5
TGTGCCAGCAGCTGGGGCACCCCTAAAGAGACCCAGTACTTC
CASSWGTPKETQYF
>TRBD1|TRBV28|-|TRBJ2-5
TGTGCCAGCAGTTTCCTCGGGACAGGCACATCGGAGACCCAGTACTTC
CASSFLGTGTSETQYF
>TRBD2|TRBV10-1|-|TRBJ2-5
TGCGCAGCAGTAGCGGGAATTTCGGAGACCCAGTACTTC
CAAVAGISETQYF
>-|TRBV4-1|-|TRBJ2-1
TGCGCCAGCAGGTTAGCCGGGGCCAATGAGCAGTTCTTC
CASRLAGANEQFF
>-|TRBV4-1|-|TRBJ1-1
TGCGCCAGCGGTATGAACACTGAAGCTTTCTTT
CASGMNTEAFF
>TRBD2|TRBV9|-|TRBJ2-1
TGTGCCAGCAGCGGAACTAGCGGGGGGGCGTACAATGAGCAGTTCTTC
CASSGTSGGAYNEQFF
>-|TRBV11-1|-|TRBJ2-1
TGTGCCAGCAGCTCGGGAGCCCACGGCAATGAGCAGTTCTTC
CASSSGAHGNEQFF
>-|TRBV15|-|TRBJ2-3
TGTGCCACCAGCAGAGAACGTACCGGGGGCAGCACAGATACGCAGTATTTT
CATSRERTGGSTDTQYF
>-|TRBV28|once|TRBJ1-5
TGTGCCAGCAGTTTCGGGACGGGATTAGGGCCCCAGCATTTT
CASSFGTGLGPQHF
>TRBD2|TRBV5-5|-|TRBJ2-3
TGTGCCAGCAGGACTGGACTAGCGGGGATGAATACGCAGTATTTT
CASRTGLAGMNTQYF
>TRBD1|TRBV14|-|TRBJ2-1
TGTGCCAGCAGCCAAGCGGGAATAGACAGGGGGCCTGACAATGAGCAGTTCTTC
CASSQAGIDRGPDNEQFF
>-|TRBV5-4|few|TRBJ1-4
TGTGCCAGCAGCCCTACCCGGAGAGCTAATGAAAAACTGTTTTTT
CASSPTRRANEKLFF
>-|TRBV7-9|-|TRBJ2-5
TGTGCCAGCAGCTTAGGTACGGAGACCCAGTACTTC
CASSLGTETQYF
>-|TRBV19|-|TRBJ1-1
TGTGCCAGTAGTGTCTCACTCCAGGGGAACACTGAAGCTTTCTTT
CASSVSLQGNTEAFF
>-|TRBV21-1|-|TRBJ2-5
TGTGCCAGCAGCAAAAGGTCCAGGTCGGGGGAGACCCAGTACTTC
CASSKRSRSGETQYF
>-|TRBV6-5|once|TRBJ1-6
TGTGCCAGCAGTTGGACGGCTGTTCATAATTCACCCCTCCACTTT
CASSWTAVHNSPLHF